The source of this T cell receptor beta chain is a study of cytotoxic CD8 clonotypes in ibrutinib-treated CLL. The CDR3 has 16 amino acids. The germline V gene encodes CDR1 SGDLS and CDR2 YYNGEE. Trimming stripped 4 bases from V and 5 bases from J, with 18 bases between. Profiling relied on immunoSEQ multiplex PCR, and the TCRdb table lists in-frame clones only, not all of them. This table holds more than 85,000 clones, more than 70% found once. This chain uses TRBV9 with TRBJ2-2; D is possibly TRBD1 or TRBD2 (5 bases each). This clonotype was sampled from a human donor with chronic lymphocytic leukemia. The specimen was PBMCs, collected after 24 months of ibrutinib treatment. The CDR3 DNA sequence: TGTGCCAGCAGCCTCGCCGACCCCGAGGGGACCGGGGAGCTGTTTTTT. Translation gives CASSLADPEGTGELFF.